These 22 T cell receptor beta chains were all obtained from the same sample, sequenced in a study of blood T cell repertoires in COVID-19. The data were produced by immunoSEQ multiplex PCR, yet TCRdb's version contains in-frame clones alone and is incomplete. The data contain fewer than 350,000 clones, approximately 81% of them seen just once; the ten biggest clones take up around 2%. The sequenced sample consisted of PBMCs or T cells enriched from blood (not recorded which). The receptors were sampled from a woman in her 30s who had been exposed to COVID-19.

The rearrangement links TRBV9 to TRBJ2-7; D might be TRBD2 (5 bases). Trimming left V 4 bases short and J 6 bases short, with 14 bases between. This CDR3 is built from 13 residues. Looked up from germline, CDR1 is SGDLS and CDR2 is YYNGEE. The CDR3 sequence: CASSLVSSGEQYF. The CDR3 nucleotides read TGTGCCAGCAGCTTAGTATCGAGCGGCGAGCAGTACTTC.

This clone was counted many times. The chain carries TRBV4-1 and TRBJ2-1; no clear D. The ends were cut back, 4 bases at V and 8 bases at J, with 12 bases in the middle. Germline assignment: CDR1 MGHRA and CDR2 YSYEKL. This CDR3 comprises 13 residues. The CDR3 loop reads CASSPQSGYEQFF. The CDR3 DNA is TGCGCCAGCAGCCCCCAAAGTGGCTATGAGCAGTTCTTC.

The chain uses TRBV7-9 and TRBJ1-6; D call uncertain. In germline, CDR1 is SEHNR, CDR2 FQNEAQ (reference sequence). V dropped 2 bases and J dropped 7 bases, with 9 bases sitting between them. The CDR3 has 14 residues. CDR3 sequence (DNA): TGTGCCAGCAGCTTAATAACAGAGAATTCACCCCTCCACTTT. Its translation is CASSLITENSPLHF.

The CDR3, as DNA: TGTGCCAGCAGCTTAGTGGCGGGCGAATCCACTGAAGCTTTCTTT. It codes for CASSLVAGESTEAFF. This chain links TRBV7-6 with TRBJ1-1; D is ambiguous. The V end was cut by 1 base, the J end by 4 bases, with 13 bases between. Germline lookup yields CDR1 SGHVS and CDR2 FNYEAQ. The CDR3 is made up of 15 amino acids.

CDR3 protein: CASSPGQPNTEAFF. The DNA for the CDR3 is TGTGCCAGCTCACCAGGGCAGCCGAACACTGAAGCTTTCTTT. The chain combines TRBV18 with TRBJ1-1; D is unresolved. The CDR3 spans 14 residues. Germline values: CDR1 KGHSH, CDR2 LQKENI. V gave up 2 bases and J gave up 1 base, with 8 bases separating them. Complete variable domain (other parts from reference TRBV18 and TRBJ1-1): NAGVMQNPRHLVRRRGQEARLRCSPMKGHSHVYWYRQLPEEGLKFMVYLQKENIIDESGMPKERFSAEFPKEGPSILRIQQVVRGDSAAYFCASSPGQPNTEAFFGQGTRLTVV.

The chain combines TRBV6-5 with TRBJ1-5, with 11 bases that match TRBD1. V shed 5 bases and J 4 bases; nucleotides not matched to a gene: 4. The CDR3 runs to 15 residues. CDR1 is MNHEY, CDR2 SVGAGI, per germline. CDR3 amino acids: CASSQGQGGNQPQHF. The DNA for the CDR3 is TGTGCCAGCAGTCAGGGACAGGGGGGTAATCAGCCCCAGCATTTT.

The chain recombines TRBV28 with TRBJ2-3; 9 nucleotides agree with TRBD1. Per the germline V gene, CDR1 is MDHEN and CDR2 is SYDVKM. V was clipped by 3 bases and J by 2 bases; unmatched bases: 6. CDR3 length: 16 residues. The CDR3 loop reads CASSFIQGASTDTQYF. CDR3 in DNA: TGTGCCAGCAGTTTTATACAGGGGGCCTCCACAGATACGCAGTATTTT.

This rearrangement joins TRBV27 to TRBJ2-3, with a tentative D call TRBD1 (6 bases). Trimming removed 5 bases at V and 3 bases at J, with 21 bases between. Per the germline V gene, CDR1 is MNHEY and CDR2 is SMNVEV (reference sequence). The CDR3 loop spans 17 amino acids. CDR3 residues: CASSPPWGPGGTDTQYF. CDR3 nucleotide sequence: TGTGCCAGCAGTCCCCCTTGGGGGCCCGGCGGAACAGATACGCAGTATTTT.

The rearrangement joins TRBV5-3 to TRBJ2-5, with D possibly TRBD2 on 7 matching bases. TRBV5-3 is marked as an open reading frame, function uncertain. This CDR3 is built from 16 residues. The ends were cut back, 0 bases at V and 5 bases at J, with 17 bases in the middle. The CDR3 DNA reads as TGTGCCAGAAGCTTGGATCTGGGAGGGGGAAGGGAGACCCAGTACTTC. Its translation: CARSLDLGGGRETQYF.

The chain recombines TRBV2 with TRBJ2-1, with 9 bases aligning to TRBD1. V trimming: 6 bases; J trimming: 8 bases; junction bases outside the gene matches: 11. The CDR3 has 15 amino acids. Germline-derived CDR1 and CDR2 are SNHLY and FYNNEI. The CDR3: CASRAGTGNVDEQFF. In nucleotides, the CDR3 is TGTGCCAGCAGGGCCGGGACAGGGAATGTGGATGAGCAGTTCTTC.

This sequence joins TRBV7-2 and TRBJ1-6; possibly TRBD1 for D (5 bases). Germline V gene lookup returns CDR1 SGHTA and CDR2 FQGNSA. CDR3 length: 17 amino acids. Trimming cost V 1 base and J 3 bases, with 13 bases left between them. The CDR3 region is CASSLETAVGYNSPLHF. The CDR3 DNA is TGTGCCAGCAGCTTAGAGACAGCCGTTGGCTATAATTCACCCCTCCACTTT. Filled out from reference TRBV7-2 and TRBJ1-6, the complete variable domain reads GAGVSQSPSNKVTEKGKDVELRCDPISGHTALYWYRQSLGQGLEFLIYFQGNSAPDKSGLPSDRFSAERTGGSVSTLTIQRTQQEDSAVYLCASSLETAVGYNSPLHFGNGTRLTVT.

This CDR3 reads CASSPAGRYEQYF. DNA for the CDR3: TGTGCCAGCAGCCCGGCAGGGCGCTACGAGCAGTACTTC. This chain connects TRBV7-2 to TRBJ2-7; tentative D call: TRBD1 (5 bases). Germline V gene sequence: CDR1 SGHTA, CDR2 FQGNSA. The CDR3 is 13 residues long. V was cut by 5 bases and J by 3 bases, with 11 bases left in between.

The CDR3 DNA sequence: TGTGCCAGCAGCTTAGGATCCGGGACACACAATCAGCCCCAGCATTTT. Translation: CASSLGSGTHNQPQHF. V is TRBV7-8 and J is TRBJ1-5; tentative D call: TRBD1 (6 bases). V lost 1 base to trimming and J lost 3 bases, with 13 bases between them. This CDR3 has 16 amino acids. CDR1 is SGHVS, CDR2 FQNEAQ, per germline.

In DNA form, the CDR3 reads TGCGCCAGCAGCGCGTCTACAGGCCGGAAAGGGTATGGCTACACCTTC. Its protein product is CASSASTGRKGYGYTF. The gene calls are TRBV5-1 and TRBJ1-2; D perhaps matches TRBD1 (5 bases). The CDR3 is made up of 16 amino acids. Trimming stripped 4 bases from V and 5 bases from J, with 21 bases between. Per germline, CDR1 SGHRS and CDR2 YFSETQ.

This sequence joins TRBV5-1 and TRBJ2-2; TRBD2 matches 7 bases. The CDR3 runs 16 residues. V dropped 0 bases and J dropped 3; count of bases not matched to a gene: 5. Germline CDR1 SGHRS, CDR2 YFSETQ. For the CDR3, the DNA is TGCGCCAGCAGCTTGGACGCAGCGGGGTACACCGGGGAGCTGTTTTTT. This encodes CASSLDAAGYTGELFF.

The chain is built from TRBV18 and TRBJ2-3; 8 bases fit TRBD1. Unmatched junction bases numbered 4, after V lost 2 bases and J lost 0 bases. The CDR3 length is 16 residues. Germline loops: CDR1 KGHSH, CDR2 LQKENI. The CDR3 DNA follows: TGTGCCAGCTCACCAGCGGGACAGGTGAGCACAGATACGCAGTATTTT. Its translation is CASSPAGQVSTDTQYF.

The V call is TRBV5-4, the J call TRBJ2-7, with 10 bases identical to TRBD1. The CDR3 spans 15 residues. J lost 7 bases, V lost 4 bases, and 11 bases had no gene match. CDR1 is SGHNT, CDR2 YYREEE, per germline (reference sequence). The DNA for the CDR3 is TGTGCCAGCAGCGAGACAGGGGGCAGGCGAAGAGAGCAGTACTTC. Protein: CASSETGGRRREQYF.

The chain recombines TRBV9 with TRBJ2-7; 10 nucleotides align to TRBD2. CDR1 SGDLS and CDR2 YYNGEE come from the germline V gene. J gave up 2 bases and V 1 base, and 3 bases lay outside the gene matches. CDR3 length equals 15 residues. The CDR3 DNA follows: TGTGCCAGCAGCGTATCTAGCGGGAGAACCTACGAGCAGTACTTC. Translation: CASSVSSGRTYEQYF.

This rearrangement joins TRBV27 to TRBJ2-2; D not resolved. Per the germline V gene, CDR1 is MNHEY and CDR2 is SMNVEV (reference sequence). The germline V and J ends were trimmed by 2 bases and 1 base, with 5 bases remaining between them. The CDR3 has 14 amino acids. The CDR3 sequence: CASSLGQNTGELFF. The CDR3, as DNA: TGTGCCAGCAGTTTAGGGCAGAACACCGGGGAGCTGTTTTTT.

The chain carries TRBV18 and TRBJ2-5; 7 nucleotides align to TRBD1. Germline V gene lookup returns CDR1 KGHSH and CDR2 LQKENI. This CDR3 is 14 amino acids long. J gave up 4 bases and V 3 bases, and 5 bases lay outside the gene matches. The CDR3 region is CASSPRQGRETQYF. The CDR3 nucleotides are TGTGCCAGCTCACCCCGACAGGGAAGAGAGACCCAGTACTTC.

The CDR3 region is CAWRFTGGDPLIAGNTIYF. In DNA form, the CDR3 reads TGTGCCTGGAGGTTCACAGGGGGCGATCCCTTAATCGCTGGAAACACCATATATTTT. This chain links TRBV30 with TRBJ1-3; 9 bases line up with TRBD1. Trimming took 3 bases from V and 2 from J; bases not matched to a gene: 17. The CDR3 spans 19 residues. Germline CDR1 reads GTSNPN; CDR2 reads SVGIG (reference sequence). The variable domain in full, with the rest retrieved from reference TRBV30 and TRBJ1-3, is SQTIHQWPATLVQPVGSPLSLECTVEGTSNPNLYWYRQAAGRGLQLLFYSVGIGQISSEVPQNLSASRPQDRQFILSSKKLLLSDSGFYLCAWRFTGGDPLIAGNTIYFGEGSWLTVV.

The chain recombines TRBV6-2 or TRBV6-3 with TRBJ1-1, with 7 positions matching TRBD1. J lost 2 bases, V lost 2 bases, and 2 bases had no gene match. The CDR3 loop spans 14 amino acids. Germline V gene lookup returns CDR1 MNHEY and CDR2 SVGEGT. The CDR3, as DNA: TGTGCCAGCAGTTACAGGGGGCGCAACACTGAAGCTTTCTTT. Its translation is CASSYRGRNTEAFF.